The 14 T cell receptor beta chains below all came from one sample that was sequenced in a study of blood T cells in healthy people across ages. Combining a sample-barcoded 5' primer with a J-beta primer mix, a second PCR ran for roughly 7 to 11 cycles. TCRdb re-analysed the 5' RACE reads in MiXCR, keeping a single row per CDR3 protein. The sample carries under 2,000,000 distinct CDR3 sequences, around 48% recorded once. Sequenced input: blood. These TCRs come from a woman in her 40s in good health.

This clonotype was seen more than once but under ten times. The CDR3 nucleotides are TGCGCCAGCAGCTTAGAGGGGGCAGCCACAGATACGCAGTATTTT. It specifies CASSLEGAATDTQYF. The chain joins TRBV5-1 to TRBJ2-3; 7 nucleotides line up with TRBD1. CDR3 size: 15 residues. V gave up 2 bases and J gave up 2 bases; unmatched junction bases: 5. Germline lookup yields CDR1 SGHRS and CDR2 YFSETQ. Full variable domain (missing parts from reference TRBV5-1 and TRBJ2-3): KAGVTQTPRYLIKTRGQQVTLSCSPISGHRSVSWYQQTPGQGLQFLFEYFSETQRNKGNFPGRFSGRQFSNSRSEMNVSTLELGDSALYLCASSLEGAATDTQYFGPGTRLTVL.

The rearrangement uses TRBV29-1 and TRBJ1-2; a possible D gene is TRBD1 (6 bases). From germline, CDR1 is SQVTM and CDR2 ANQGSEA. Trimming cost V 4 bases and J 1 base, with 16 bases left between them. The CDR3 is 15 residues long. This chain's CDR3 is CSVGSLNRVNYGYTF. CDR3 sequence (DNA): TGCAGCGTTGGATCCCTAAACAGGGTTAACTATGGCTACACCTTC.

The rearrangement joins TRBV29-1 to TRBJ1-1; the D is unclear. V was shortened by 0 bases and J by 2 bases, with 10 bases between the two germline ends. Germline V CDR1 and CDR2: SQVTM, ANQGSEA. CDR3 length: 14 amino acids. CDR3 protein: CSVEDRAGNTEAFF. The CDR3, as DNA: TGCAGCGTTGAAGATCGGGCCGGAAACACTGAAGCTTTCTTT.

In its sample, this clonotype was seen a few times. V gene TRBV29-1 combines with J gene TRBJ2-5; D is unclear. Germline V gives CDR1 SQVTM, CDR2 ANQGSEA. There are 13 residues in the CDR3. V was clipped by 2 bases and J by 6 bases, with 13 bases between them. The CDR3 reads CSVEPHTTKTQYF. CDR3 nucleotide sequence: TGCAGCGTTGAACCACATACCACTAAGACCCAGTACTTC.

In its sample, this clonotype was seen a few times. The V and J genes are TRBV4-3 and TRBJ1-2; TRBD1 aligns across 8 bases. CDR1 and CDR2 from the germline V gene are LGHNA and YSLEER. V shed 0 bases and J 4 bases; nucleotides not matched to a gene: 7. This CDR3 contains 16 residues. CDR3 DNA: TGCGCCAGCAGCCAAGATCAACAGGGGGGGCCCTATGGCTACACCTTC. Protein sequence: CASSQDQQGGPYGYTF.

Points on this clonotype: This could be a read error, since a much larger clone is one nucleotide away. V and J are TRBV4-3 and TRBJ2-3; D unclear. Germline V CDR1 and CDR2: LGHNA, YSLEER. There are 14 residues in the CDR3. The CDR3 DNA follows: TGCGCCAGCGGCCAAGGAGTACCCCCAGATACGCAGTATTTT. Translation gives CASGQGVPPDTQYF.

Only a few counts were recorded for this clonotype. The chain links TRBV6-5 to TRBJ1-2; no reliable D call. With 5 bases removed from V and 0 bases from J, the gap between germline ends came to 7 bases. Germline values: CDR1 MNHEY, CDR2 SVGAGI. This CDR3 spans 13 amino acids. CDR3 DNA sequence: TGTGCCAGCAGTCCGGATCCTAACTATGGCTACACCTTC. It codes for CASSPDPNYGYTF.

The chain employs TRBV28 and TRBJ2-7; D might be TRBD2 (5 bases). Looked up from germline, CDR1 is MDHEN and CDR2 is SYDVKM. The CDR3 extends over 13 amino acids. V lost 7 bases and J lost 1, with 11 bases in between. In DNA form, the CDR3 reads TGTGCCAGCATCGGCGGGCCTTCCTACGAGCAGTACTTC. Translation: CASIGGPSYEQYF.

The CDR3, as DNA: TGTGCCAGCTCTCCACCGGGCCCCTTGGCAGGGACCCAGTACTTC. It translates to CASSPPGPLAGTQYF. The chain joins TRBV12-3 or TRBV12-4 to TRBJ2-7; D gene ambiguous. The better agreement between TRBJ2-5 and the DNA end casts doubt on the J call. There are 15 residues in the CDR3.

At least ten counts were recorded for this clonotype. V and J are TRBV12-3 or TRBV12-4 and TRBJ2-5; D is perhaps TRBD2 (5 bases). This CDR3 is 13 amino acids long. Trimming took 6 bases from V and 5 from J, leaving 13 bases between them. The CDR3 protein is CASSFGLRETQYF. CDR3 nucleotides: TGTGCCAGCAGCTTCGGACTTCGGGAGACCCAGTACTTC.

V gene TRBV25-1 combines with J gene TRBJ2-5; TRBD1 aligns across 7 bases. With V trimmed by 1 base and J by 4 bases, 9 bases remained unmatched. Germline V CDR1 and CDR2: MGHDK, SYGVNS. The CDR3 has 16 residues. CDR3 bases: TGTGCCAGCAGTGAATCCGGGACAGTTTCACGAGAGACCCAGTACTTC. Translation gives CASSESGTVSRETQYF.

This clonotype has a handful of counts. The chain carries TRBV20-1 and TRBJ1-6; the match to TRBD1 covers 9 bases. Per the germline V gene, CDR1 is DFQATT and CDR2 is SNEGSKA (reference sequence). The trim removed 5 bases at V and 5 bases at J, leaving 4 bases unmatched. The CDR3 covers 14 residues. The CDR3 loop is CSAPRDRDNSPLHF. CDR3 coding DNA: TGCAGTGCTCCCCGGGACAGGGATAATTCACCCCTCCACTTT.

A note on this clonotype: A much bigger clone sits one base away, suggesting this may be a read error. This rearrangement joins TRBV10-3 to TRBJ2-1, with a tentative D call TRBD2 (7 bases). Between the trimmed V and J ends, which lost 6 bases and 13 bases, there was a span of 22 bases. The CDR3 covers 14 residues. The V gene's germline CDR1 is ENHRY and CDR2 SYGVKD. The CDR3 reads CAIRSGKGQETQFF. In nucleotides, the CDR3 is TGTGCCATCAGGAGCGGGAAGGGACAAGAGACCCAGTTCTTC.

The gene calls are TRBV2 and TRBJ1-5; D gene ambiguous. This CDR3 is built from 12 residues. Germline CDR1 SNHLY, CDR2 FYNNEI. V lost 3 bases and J 4 bases, leaving 4 bases between the germline ends. The CDR3 DNA reads as TGTGCCAGCAGTGATTGGAATCAGCCCCAGCATTTT. Translation gives CASSDWNQPQHF.